This TCR beta chain appears in the sequencing data of a study of human T cells and chemical hapten exposure. Overall study: The patient population, which was mostly female, had alopecia areata, totalis or universalis.

This clonotype was seen only a few times. Described time point: patch test 2, 6 weeks after DPC sensitization. Treatment here: therapeutic diphenylcyclopropenone sensitization with weekly scalp DPC. Blood was drawn before each patch test was applied. Unique molecular identifiers were linked by the library to individual cDNA molecules. TCRdb redid the calling of the RACE reads with MiXCR, one entry per CDR3 protein. This table holds hundreds of thousands of distinct CDR3 sequences, about 6% found once. The CDR3 has 15 residues. Losses at the gene ends were 7 bases for V and 7 bases for J; bases not matched to a gene: 12. Per germline, CDR1 SGHTA and CDR2 FQGNSA.

The chain uses TRBV7-2 and TRBJ2-1, with 8 bases that match TRBD2. The specimen comprised whole blood, sampled in connection with sensitization to the hapten diphenylcyclopropenone (DPC). This clonotype was sampled from a young woman with alopecia areata. Some clones in this sample may be carry-over from other donors' samples. CDR3 DNA: TGTGCCAGCACCCCGCCGGGACTAGACGGTAATGAGCAGTTCTTC. Translated, it gives CASTPPGLDGNEQFF.